This T cell receptor beta chain was obtained from a study of blood T cell repertoires in COVID-19. From germline, CDR1 is SGHTA and CDR2 FQGNSA. The CDR3 extends over 16 amino acids. J lost 7 bases, V lost 1 base, and 7 bases had no gene match. This table comes from immunoSEQ multiplex PCR, and its TCRdb copy is limited to in-frame clones, with some not included. The sample lists around 450,000 clones; 80% to 95% were seen once. V gene TRBV7-2 combines with J gene TRBJ2-1; 10 bases agree with TRBD2. This TCR was sampled from a man in his late teens or twenties who had recovered from COVID-19. Input material: PBMCs or T cells enriched from blood (not recorded which). The CDR3 region is CASSLDSGRARNEQFF. The CDR3 bases are TGTGCCAGCAGCTTAGACAGCGGGAGGGCCCGTAATGAGCAGTTCTTC.